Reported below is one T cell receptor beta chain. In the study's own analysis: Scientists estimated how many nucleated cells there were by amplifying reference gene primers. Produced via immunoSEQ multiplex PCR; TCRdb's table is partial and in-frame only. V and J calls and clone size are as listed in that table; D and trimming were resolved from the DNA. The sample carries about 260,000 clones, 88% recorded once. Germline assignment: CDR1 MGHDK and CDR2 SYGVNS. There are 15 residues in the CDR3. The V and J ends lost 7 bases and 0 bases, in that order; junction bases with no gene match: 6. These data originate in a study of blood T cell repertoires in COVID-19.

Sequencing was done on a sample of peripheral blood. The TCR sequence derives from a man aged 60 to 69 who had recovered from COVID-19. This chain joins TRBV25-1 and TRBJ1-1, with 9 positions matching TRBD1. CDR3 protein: CASTRQGVMNTEAFF. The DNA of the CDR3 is TGTGCCAGCACCAGACAGGGGGTTATGAACACTGAAGCTTTCTTT. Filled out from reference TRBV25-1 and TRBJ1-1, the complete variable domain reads EADIYQTPRYLVIGTGKKITLECSQTMGHDKMYWYQQDPGMELHLIHYSYGVNSTEKGDLSSESTVSRIRTEHFPLTLESARPSHTSQYLCASTRQGVMNTEAFFGQGTRLTVV.